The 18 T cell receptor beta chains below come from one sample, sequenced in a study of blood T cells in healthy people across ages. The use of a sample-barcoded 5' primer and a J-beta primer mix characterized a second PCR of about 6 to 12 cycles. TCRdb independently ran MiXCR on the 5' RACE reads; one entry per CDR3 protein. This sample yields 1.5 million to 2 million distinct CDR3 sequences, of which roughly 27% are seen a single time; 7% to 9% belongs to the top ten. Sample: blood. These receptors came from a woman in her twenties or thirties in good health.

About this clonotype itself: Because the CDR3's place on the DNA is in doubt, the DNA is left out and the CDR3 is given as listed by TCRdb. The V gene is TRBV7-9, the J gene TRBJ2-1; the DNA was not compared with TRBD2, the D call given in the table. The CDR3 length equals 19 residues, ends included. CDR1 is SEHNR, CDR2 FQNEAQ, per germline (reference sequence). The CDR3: CASSFYICSASPSYNEQFF.

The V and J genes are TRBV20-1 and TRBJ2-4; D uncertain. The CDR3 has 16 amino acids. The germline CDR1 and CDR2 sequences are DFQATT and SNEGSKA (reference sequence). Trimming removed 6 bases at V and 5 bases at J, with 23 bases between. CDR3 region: CSAQLGPPAGENIQYF. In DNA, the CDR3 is TGCAGTGCGCAATTGGGTCCACCAGCTGGCGAAAACATTCAGTACTTC.

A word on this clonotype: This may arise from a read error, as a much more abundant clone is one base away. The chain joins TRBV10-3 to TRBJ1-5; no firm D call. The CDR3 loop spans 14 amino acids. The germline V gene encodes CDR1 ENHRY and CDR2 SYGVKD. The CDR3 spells CAVSESTGNQPQHF. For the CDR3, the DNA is TGTGCCGTCAGTGAGTCGACGGGAAATCAGCCCCAGCATTTT.

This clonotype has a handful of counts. As DNA, the CDR3 is TGTGCCAGCAGTCCCTCGGAAGCTTGGATAGAAAACATTCAGTACTTC. Translating it yields CASSPSEAWIENIQYF. The chain has TRBV28 and TRBJ2-4; D is unclear. CDR3 length equals 16 residues. Germline values: CDR1 MDHEN, CDR2 SYDVKM. Between the trimmed V and J ends, which lost 5 bases and 5 bases, there was a span of 19 bases.

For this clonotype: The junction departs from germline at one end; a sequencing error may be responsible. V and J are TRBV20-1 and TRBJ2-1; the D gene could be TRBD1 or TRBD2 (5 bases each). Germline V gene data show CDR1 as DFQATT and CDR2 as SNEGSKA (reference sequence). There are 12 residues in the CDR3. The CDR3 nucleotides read TGCGGTGCTAGAGTGGACTGGGGGAAGCAGTTCTTC. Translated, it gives CGARVDWGKQFF.

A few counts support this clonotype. CDR3 sequence: CASSLMVVGETQYF. The DNA for the CDR3 is TGTGCCAGCAGCTTAATGGTAGTCGGGGAGACGCAGTATTTT. V is TRBV7-3 and J is TRBJ2-3, with a tentative D call TRBD2 (5 bases). The germline V gene has CDR1 SGHTA and CDR2 FQGTGA. Trimming removed 1 base at V and 9 bases at J, with 14 bases between. This CDR3 has 14 amino acids. Full variable domain (rest looked up from reference TRBV7-3 and TRBJ2-3): GAGVSQTPSNKVTEKGKYVELRCDPISGHTALYWYRQSLGQGPEFLIYFQGTGAADDSGLPNDRFFAVRPEGSVSTLKIQRTERGDSAVYLCASSLMVVGETQYFGPGTRLTVL.

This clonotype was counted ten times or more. The CDR3 is CSVGSGGPTKNIQYF. The CDR3 DNA is TGCAGCGTTGGGAGCGGGGGGCCCACCAAAAACATTCAGTACTTC. The chain links TRBV29-1 to TRBJ2-4; 9 positions agree with TRBD2. With 4 bases clipped from V and 2 bases from J, the junction kept 6 bases outside the gene matches. This CDR3 spans 15 amino acids. Looked up from germline, CDR1 is SQVTM and CDR2 is ANQGSEA. Using reference TRBV29-1 and TRBJ2-4 for the parts outside the CDR3, the full variable domain is SAVISQKPSRDICQRGTSLTIQCQVDSQVTMMFWYRQQPGQSLTLIATANQGSEATYESGFVIDKFPISRPNLTFSTLTVSNMSPEDSSIYLCSVGSGGPTKNIQYFGAGTRLSVL.

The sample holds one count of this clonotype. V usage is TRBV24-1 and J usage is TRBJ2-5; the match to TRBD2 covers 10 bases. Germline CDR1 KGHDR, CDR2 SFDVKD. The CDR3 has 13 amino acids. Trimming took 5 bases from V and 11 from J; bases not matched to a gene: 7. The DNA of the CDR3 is TGTGCCACCAGTGGGCGGACTAGCGGAGAGCAGTACTTC. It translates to CATSGRTSGEQYF.

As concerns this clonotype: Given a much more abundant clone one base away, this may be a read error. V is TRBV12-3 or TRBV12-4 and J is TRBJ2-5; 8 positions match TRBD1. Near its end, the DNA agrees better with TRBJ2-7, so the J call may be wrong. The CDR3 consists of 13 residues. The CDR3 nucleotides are TGTGCCTGCAGTTCGGACAGGGTCTACGAGCAGTACTTC. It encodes CACSSDRVYEQYF.

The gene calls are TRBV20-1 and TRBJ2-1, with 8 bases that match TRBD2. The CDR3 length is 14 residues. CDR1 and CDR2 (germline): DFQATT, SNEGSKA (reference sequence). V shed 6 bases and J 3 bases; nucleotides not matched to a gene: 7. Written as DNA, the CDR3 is TGCAGTGCACAAAGCGGGGGCCTCTACAATGAGCAGTTCTTC. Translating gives CSAQSGGLYNEQFF.

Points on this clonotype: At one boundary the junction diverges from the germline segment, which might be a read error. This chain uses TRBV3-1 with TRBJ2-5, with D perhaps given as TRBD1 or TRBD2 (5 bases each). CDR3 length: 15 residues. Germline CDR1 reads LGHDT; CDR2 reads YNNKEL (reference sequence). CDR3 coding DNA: TGTGCCAGCAGTTCTACGACAGACTACCAAGAGCCCCAGTACTTC. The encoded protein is CASSSTTDYQEPQYF.

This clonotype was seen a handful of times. The CDR3 region has the DNA TGTGCCAGCAGCCTCCGACAGGGGAGCCAGGTGTACGAGCAGTACTTC. As protein: CASSLRQGSQVYEQYF. J is TRBJ2-7 and V is TRBV7-2; 8 positions match TRBD1. J was trimmed by 4 bases and V by 5 bases; bases with no gene match: 13. The CDR3 sequence is 16 residues long. Per the germline V gene, CDR1 is SGHTA and CDR2 is FQGNSA.

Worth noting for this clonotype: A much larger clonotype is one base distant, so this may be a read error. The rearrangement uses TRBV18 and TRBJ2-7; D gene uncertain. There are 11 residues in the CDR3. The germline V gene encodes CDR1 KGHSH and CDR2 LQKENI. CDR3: CASSPEKTQCF. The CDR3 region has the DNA TGTGCCAGCTCACCAGAGAAGACCCAGTGCTTC.

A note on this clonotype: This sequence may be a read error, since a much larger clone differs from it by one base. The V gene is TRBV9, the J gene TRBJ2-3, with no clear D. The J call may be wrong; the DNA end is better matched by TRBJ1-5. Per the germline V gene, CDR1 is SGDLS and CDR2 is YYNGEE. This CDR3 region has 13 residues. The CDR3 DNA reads TGTGCCAGCAGCGCACCCAGCACAGATACGCAGCATTTT. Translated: CASSAPSTDTQHF.

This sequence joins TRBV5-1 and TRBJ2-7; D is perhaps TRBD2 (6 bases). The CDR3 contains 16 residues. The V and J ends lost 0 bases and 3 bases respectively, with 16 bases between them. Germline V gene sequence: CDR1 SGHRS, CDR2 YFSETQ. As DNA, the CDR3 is TGCGCCAGCAGCTTGGCCCTGGAGCGGGCGGTCTACGAGCAGTACTTC. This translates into CASSLALERAVYEQYF. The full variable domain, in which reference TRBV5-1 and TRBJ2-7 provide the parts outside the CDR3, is KAGVTQTPRYLIKTRGQQVTLSCSPISGHRSVSWYQQTPGQGLQFLFEYFSETQRNKGNFPGRFSGRQFSNSRSEMNVSTLELGDSALYLCASSLALERAVYEQYFGPGTRLTVT.

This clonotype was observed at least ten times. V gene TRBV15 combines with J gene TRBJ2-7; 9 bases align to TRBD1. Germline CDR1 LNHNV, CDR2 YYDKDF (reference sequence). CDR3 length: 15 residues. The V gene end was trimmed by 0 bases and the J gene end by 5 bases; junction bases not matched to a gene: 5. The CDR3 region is CATSRERDRDHEQYF. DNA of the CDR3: TGTGCCACCAGCAGAGAAAGGGACAGGGACCACGAGCAGTACTTC.

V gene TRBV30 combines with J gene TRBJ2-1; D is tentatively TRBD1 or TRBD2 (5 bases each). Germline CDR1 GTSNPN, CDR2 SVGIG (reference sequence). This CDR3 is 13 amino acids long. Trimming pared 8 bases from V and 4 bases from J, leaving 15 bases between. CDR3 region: CARDGTEYNEQFF. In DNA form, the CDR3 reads TGTGCCAGAGACGGGACCGAGTACAATGAGCAGTTCTTC.

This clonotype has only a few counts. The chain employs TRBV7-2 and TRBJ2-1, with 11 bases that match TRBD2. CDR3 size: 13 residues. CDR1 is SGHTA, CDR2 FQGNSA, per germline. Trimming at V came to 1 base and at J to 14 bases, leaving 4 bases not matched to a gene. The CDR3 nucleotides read TGTGCCAGCAGCTTAGGAGGTAGCGGGAGGGAGTTCTTC. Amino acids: CASSLGGSGREFF.